The entry below describes one T cell receptor (beta chain). Antigen unknown. These data are taken from a study of cytomegalovirus exposure and HLA in healthy donors. Amplification used 60 Vbeta primers and 13 Jbeta primers. The method was immunoSEQ multiplex PCR; TCRdb's version includes in-frame clones alone and lacks a portion of them. The table lists approximately 240,000 clones, about 89% of them singletons, with 0.95% to 1.1% in the top ten. The CDR3 has 14 amino acids. Germline CDR1 is SGHKS and CDR2 is YYEKEE (reference sequence). The V and J ends lost 4 bases and 10 bases, in that order; junction bases with no gene match: 7. Points from the study as a whole: A later analysis linked a missense variant in DCLRE1C to the trimming of TCR beta V and J genes. Three chains linked to CMV were shown in vitro to be specific for CMV antigens.

The sample taken for sequencing was PBMCs. This sequence joins TRBV5-5 and TRBJ1-6, with 8 bases fitting TRBD1. The clonotype originates from a woman between 18 and 29 years old in good health and CMV-seronegative. The CDR3 here is CASSLTGQESPLHF. In DNA form, the CDR3 reads TGTGCCAGCAGCCTAACGGGACAGGAATCACCCCTCCACTTT. The full variable domain, rest sourced from reference TRBV5-5 and TRBJ1-6, is DAGVTQSPTHLIKTRGQQVTLRCSPISGHKSVSWYQQVLGQGPQFIFQYYEKEERGRGNFPDRFSARQFPNYSSELNVNALLLGDSALYLCASSLTGQESPLHFGNGTRLTVT.